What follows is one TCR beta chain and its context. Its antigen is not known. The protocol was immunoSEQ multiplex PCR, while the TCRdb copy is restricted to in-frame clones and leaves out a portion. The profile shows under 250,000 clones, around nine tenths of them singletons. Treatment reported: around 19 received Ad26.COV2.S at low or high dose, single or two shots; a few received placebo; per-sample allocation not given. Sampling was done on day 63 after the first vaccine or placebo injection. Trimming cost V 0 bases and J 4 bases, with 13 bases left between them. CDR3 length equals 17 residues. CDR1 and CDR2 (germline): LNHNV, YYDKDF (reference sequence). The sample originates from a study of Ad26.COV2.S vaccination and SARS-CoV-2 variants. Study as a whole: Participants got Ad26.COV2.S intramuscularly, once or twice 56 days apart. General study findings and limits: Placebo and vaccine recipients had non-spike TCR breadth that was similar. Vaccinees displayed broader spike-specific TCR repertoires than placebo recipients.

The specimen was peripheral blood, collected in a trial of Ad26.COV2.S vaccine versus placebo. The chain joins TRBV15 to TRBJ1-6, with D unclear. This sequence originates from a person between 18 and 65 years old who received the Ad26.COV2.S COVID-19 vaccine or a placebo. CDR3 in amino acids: CATSREQVLGYNSPLHF. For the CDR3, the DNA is TGTGCCACCAGCAGAGAACAAGTACTGGGATATAATTCACCCCTCCACTTT.